Below, one T cell receptor beta chain is given with its context. This clone was observed a single time. The antigen it recognizes is unknown. Base qualities were left out, and no much larger clone turns up one base away. The library was produced with the immunoSEQ multiplex PCR assay. As stored in TCRdb, this immuneACCESS dataset retains in-frame rearrangements with V and J assigned. A fraction of the clones does not appear; measured against another copy, unresolved V genes explain less than half of the discrepancy, and the remainder lacks a known reason. Across this sample there are around 340,000 clones, with roughly 94% seen only once. Approximately 0.02% of the sample belongs to the ten largest clones. The CDR3, from cysteine to phenylalanine, totals 13 residues. Only the CDR3 region is kept as DNA, spanning 39 bases read in frame from base 1. CDR1 and CDR2 are drawn from the germline V gene (reference sequence): MNHEY, SMNVEV. V is clipped by 2 bases and J by 8 bases, and the sequence between their germline boundaries is 12 bases long.

The sample is drawn from a study of shared T cell receptors in the human thymus (dated by TCRdb to the early 2020s). Regarding the study in general: The study examined how the human thymus generates shared, self-reactive T-cell receptor alpha chains.

The rearrangement joined TRBV27 to TRBJ1-2; a confident D gene designation cannot be given. The TCR originated in a human donor. The sequencing input was thymocytes. The CDR3 has the sequence CASSLHLAGGYTF. The nucleotide sequence reads as follows: TGTGCCAGCAGTTTACACCTCGCGGGGGGCTACACCTTC.